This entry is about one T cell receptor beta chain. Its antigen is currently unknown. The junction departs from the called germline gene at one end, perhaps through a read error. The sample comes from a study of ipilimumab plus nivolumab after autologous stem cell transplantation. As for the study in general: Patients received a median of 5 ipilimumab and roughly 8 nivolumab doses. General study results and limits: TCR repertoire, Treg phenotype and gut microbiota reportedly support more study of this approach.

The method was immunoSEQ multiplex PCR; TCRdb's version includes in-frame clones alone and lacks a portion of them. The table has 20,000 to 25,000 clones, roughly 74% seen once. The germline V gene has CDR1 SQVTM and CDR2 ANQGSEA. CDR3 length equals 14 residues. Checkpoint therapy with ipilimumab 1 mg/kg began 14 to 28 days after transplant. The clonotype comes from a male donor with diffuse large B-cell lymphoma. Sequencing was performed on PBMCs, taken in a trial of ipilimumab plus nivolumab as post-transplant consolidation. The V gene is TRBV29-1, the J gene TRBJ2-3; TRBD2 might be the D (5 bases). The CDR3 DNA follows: TGCAGCGCTGAAGGCGAACGGGGAAGAGATACGCAGTATTTT. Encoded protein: CSAEGERGRDTQYF.